The source of this T cell receptor (beta chain) is a study of blood T cell repertoires in COVID-19 (dated by TCRdb to the early 2020s). Background for the entire study: Samples covering the acute and convalescent phases of COVID-19 were provided by collaborators in the United States, Italy and Spain. The prospective study material was composed of cDNA or gDNA derived from T cells, B-cell-depleted T cells, or PBMCs. The dataset comprised deeply sampled blood TCRbeta repertoires from subjects exposed to, actively infected with, or recovered from COVID-19. The repertoires were released in a freely available public database intended as a resource for research on the immune response to SARS-CoV-2. Samples came from the ongoing ImmuneRACE study (first 160 participants) plus 1,254 subjects from 6 global collaborators. Nearly every sample came with metadata listing a de-identified subject ID, COVID-19 status, age in years and sex. Where available, HLA class I and class II types were taken from metadata supplied by the sample provider and were not determined by assay-based typing.

Participants in the prospective study were enrolled through a virtual design, were aged about 18 to 90 years, and lived in roughly 24 United States geographic areas. To assign participants to cohorts, the prospective study relied on clinical history that participants themselves reported in a screening survey and a study questionnaire. Exposed participants had been in contact, within 2 weeks of entering the study, with a person who had a PCR-confirmed or clinician-diagnosed case of COVID-19. In the prospective study, whole blood, serum and a nasopharyngeal or oropharyngeal swab were collected from each participant by mobile phlebotomists. Over a roughly 2-month period, participants in the prospective study had the option of providing additional blood draws and questionnaires. Blood samples from the prospective study were shipped frozen or at room temperature prior to DNA extraction. Worth noting for this clone: No antigen is known for it. The record has no base qualities; no much larger clone is one base away.

Broader findings and caveats from the paper: Clinical and demographic metadata were provided uncurated, with the amount varying by source and participant.

TCRbeta CDR3 regions were amplified from genomic DNA by means of the immunoSEQ Assay, a bias-controlled multiplex PCR. The paper's data handling went like this. The number of nucleated cells in each sample was estimated by amplification of reference gene primers within the assay. Sequence reads were collapsed and filtered to measure the absolute abundance of every unique TCRbeta CDR3 rearrangement. For each sample, productive Simpson clonality was calculated by taking the square root of Simpson's diversity index across productive rearrangements. TCRdb mirrors the immuneACCESS table, restricted to in-frame sequences. Some clones are absent from its copies; in checked studies, under half trace to an unresolved V gene, and the reason for the others is unknown. The V and J calls and clone size come from that table; D and trimming were worked out from the DNA. The table for this sample lists almost 350,000 clones; about nine tenths of them were counted only once. The ten largest clones represent just over 1% of the sample.

The sequencing sample was made of PBMCs or T cells enriched from blood (not recorded which). The TCR sequence derives from a woman in her 30s who had been exposed to COVID-19.

The CDR3 here reads CASSGTHYNEQFF. The DNA sequence is TGTGCCAGCAGCGGGACACACTACAATGAGCAGTTCTTC. This receptor chain uses TRBV5-5 and TRBJ2-1; perhaps TRBD1 is the D gene, with 6 bases matching. V is pared back by 4 bases and J by 3 bases, with 8 bases lying between the germline termini. Measured from the cysteine to the phenylalanine, the CDR3 is 13 residues long. The sequence is cut down to CDR3 DNA, 39 bases in frame from base 1. The germline V gene (reference sequence) specifies SGHKS as CDR1 and YYEKEE as CDR2.